One sample yielded the 7 T cell receptor beta chains listed below, sequenced in a study of T-cell memory formation after mild COVID-19. TCRdb re-derived calls from the 5' RACE reads in MiXCR, one entry per CDR3 protein. Altogether 450,000 to 650,000 distinct CDR3 sequences are present, approximately 19% being singletons, with the ten largest covering about 11%. Source material: PBMCs or a T cell subset sorted from them (not recorded which). The source of these receptors is an adult woman who had mild COVID-19 (a few samples of this study predate the infection). Cell type and time point are not known.

The V and J genes are TRBV7-3 and TRBJ1-5, with unresolved D. In germline, CDR1 is SGHTA, CDR2 FQGTGA. V was cut by 5 bases and J by 6 bases, with 11 bases left in between. The CDR3 sequence is 13 residues long. Written as DNA, the CDR3 is TGTGCCAGCAGCCTAATTAAGGGTCAGCCCCAGCATTTT. Translation gives CASSLIKGQPQHF.

J is TRBJ2-7 and V is TRBV2; a possible D gene is TRBD1 (6 bases). Trimming left V 3 bases short and J 2 bases short, with 14 bases between. The CDR3 is 15 amino acids. Germline V gene lookup returns CDR1 SNHLY and CDR2 FYNNEI. The CDR3 sequence is CASSELPGDPYEQYF. Here the CDR3 DNA reads TGTGCCAGCAGTGAGTTGCCAGGGGACCCCTACGAGCAGTACTTC.

Only a few counts were recorded for this clonotype. This chain connects TRBV7-9 to TRBJ2-5; D gene unclear. The V end lost 2 bases, the J end lost 1 base, and 8 bases lay between the germline ends. CDR1 and CDR2 (germline): SEHNR, FQNEAQ (reference sequence). The CDR3 runs 14 residues. In DNA, the CDR3 is TGTGCCAGCAGCTTAATATGGACCCAAGAGACCCAGTACTTC. Translating gives CASSLIWTQETQYF. Supplemented by reference TRBV7-9 and TRBJ2-5, the full variable domain reads DTGVSQNPRHKITKRGQNVTFRCDPISEHNRLYWYRQTLGQGPEFLTYFQNEAQLEKSRLLSDRFSAERPKGSFSTLEIQRTEQGDSAMYLCASSLIWTQETQYFGPGTRLLVL.

The chain has TRBV12-3 or TRBV12-4 and TRBJ1-2; a weak D match, TRBD1 (5 bases). V shed 8 bases and J shed 5 bases, with 12 bases lying between them. This CDR3 comprises 12 residues. The CDR3 sequence: CASDSQGYGYTF. CDR3 bases: TGTGCCAGCGACTCCCAGGGTTATGGCTACACCTTC.

The J gene is TRBJ2-5, the V gene TRBV20-1; D is unclear. V lost 0 bases to trimming and J lost 5 bases, with 4 bases between them. The CDR3 extends over 11 amino acids. Germline V gene sequence: CDR1 DFQATT, CDR2 SNEGSKA (reference sequence). The CDR3 here is CSARDVETQYF. The DNA of the CDR3 is TGCAGTGCTAGAGATGTCGAGACCCAGTACTTC.

The J gene is TRBJ2-1, the V gene TRBV5-6; D is unresolved. V dropped 0 bases and J dropped 8 bases, with 15 bases sitting between them. Germline CDR1 SGHDT, CDR2 YYEEEE. The CDR3 totals 15 residues. CDR3 sequence reads: CASSLGGSIRHEQFF. CDR3 DNA: TGTGCCAGCAGCTTGGGGGGTAGTATCCGCCATGAGCAGTTCTTC.

This sequence joins TRBV14 and TRBJ2-5; 7 nucleotides agree with TRBD1. Germline V CDR1 and CDR2: SGHDN, FVKESK. CDR3 length equals 17 residues. V lost 8 bases and J lost 1; bases outside the gene matches: 16. In DNA form, the CDR3 reads TGTGCCAGCTCACAAACCGGGACAGACTTATTCCAAGAGACCCAGTACTTC. Translated: CASSQTGTDLFQETQYF.